Presented here are 9 T cell receptor beta chains from one specimen sequenced in a study of cytomegalovirus exposure and HLA in healthy donors. Profiled with immunoSEQ multiplex PCR; TCRdb holds only in-frame clones, not every one. The data contain 90,000 to 140,000 clones, more than 85% of them singletons. Sequencing was done on a sample of PBMCs. Receptors were obtained from a woman aged 18-30 years in good health and CMV-seropositive.

The chain joins TRBV28 to TRBJ1-1; D perhaps matches TRBD1 (5 bases). V dropped 3 bases and J dropped 8 bases, with 16 bases sitting between them. CDR1 MDHEN and CDR2 SYDVKM come from the germline V gene. This CDR3 has 14 amino acids. In DNA form, the CDR3 reads TGTGCCAGCAGTTTTATACCGCGGCAGGGCGAAGCTTTCTTT. Translating gives CASSFIPRQGEAFF.

The chain has TRBV7-6 and TRBJ1-2, with D possibly TRBD1 on 6 matching bases. Germline CDR1 is SGHVS and CDR2 is FNYEAQ. V lost 0 bases to trimming and J lost 4 bases, with 12 bases between them. This CDR3 is built from 15 residues. The CDR3 loop reads CASSLALTGSYGYTF. The CDR3 coding sequence is TGTGCCAGCAGCTTAGCGTTAACAGGGAGCTATGGCTACACCTTC.

The chain recombines TRBV7-2 with TRBJ2-5, with D possibly matching TRBD1 (6 bases). Trimming cost V 4 bases and J 2 bases, with 11 bases left between them. This CDR3 is built from 14 residues. The germline CDR1 and CDR2 sequences are SGHTA and FQGNSA. The CDR3 protein is CASSYRQVQETQYF. The CDR3 DNA is TGTGCCAGCAGCTACCGACAGGTTCAAGAGACCCAGTACTTC.

The chain recombines TRBV4-1 with TRBJ1-2; the match to TRBD1 covers 9 bases. J was trimmed by 7 bases and V by 4 bases; bases with no gene match: 16. The CDR3 length is 17 residues. Looked up from germline, CDR1 is MGHRA and CDR2 is YSYEKL. The CDR3 protein is CASSPPGQGARRAGYTF. The CDR3 nucleotides are TGCGCCAGCAGCCCTCCGGGACAGGGCGCACGGCGGGCTGGCTACACCTTC.

V is TRBV4-1 and J is TRBJ1-2, with 7 bases matching TRBD1. V was clipped by 4 bases and J by 4 bases; unmatched bases: 12. Looked up from germline, CDR1 is MGHRA and CDR2 is YSYEKL. This CDR3 comprises 16 residues. CDR3 residues: CASSRNLDRLAYGYTF. The CDR3 nucleotides read TGCGCCAGCAGCCGAAACTTGGACAGGCTCGCCTATGGCTACACCTTC.

The chain uses TRBV5-1 and TRBJ1-1; a possible D gene is TRBD1 (5 bases). The CDR3 is made up of 13 amino acids. In germline, CDR1 is SGHRS, CDR2 YFSETQ. V lost 6 bases and J lost 1, with 10 bases in between. The CDR3 sequence is CASNSDRNTEAFF. Written as DNA, the CDR3 is TGCGCCAGCAACTCCGACAGGAACACTGAAGCTTTCTTT. Using reference TRBV5-1 and TRBJ1-1 for the parts outside the CDR3, the full variable domain is KAGVTQTPRYLIKTRGQQVTLSCSPISGHRSVSWYQQTPGQGLQFLFEYFSETQRNKGNFPGRFSGRQFSNSRSEMNVSTLELGDSALYLCASNSDRNTEAFFGQGTRLTVV.

This chain joins TRBV27 and TRBJ2-7; tentative D call: TRBD2 (6 bases). The CDR3 is 16 amino acids. V lost 8 bases, J lost 0 bases, and 20 bases lay in between. CDR1 and CDR2 from the germline V gene are MNHEY and SMNVEV (reference sequence). CDR3 residues: CASGPLGGLSSYEQYF. The CDR3, as DNA: TGTGCCAGCGGCCCCTTGGGGGGTCTGAGCTCCTACGAGCAGTACTTC.

This clone was recorded only once. The CDR3 is CASSLGALSNYGYTF. The CDR3 nucleotides are TGTGCCAGCAGCTTGGGCGCTCTTTCTAACTATGGCTACACCTTC. J is TRBJ1-2 and V is TRBV5-4; D uncertain. The CDR3 is 15 residues long. V gave up 0 bases and J gave up 0 bases, with 9 bases separating them. Germline CDR1 reads SGHNT; CDR2 reads YYREEE (reference sequence).

V is TRBV18 and J is TRBJ1-3; no firm D call. V was shortened by 3 bases and J by 4 bases, with 4 bases between the two germline ends. Germline lookup yields CDR1 KGHSH and CDR2 LQKENI. The CDR3 covers 12 residues. For the CDR3, the DNA is TGTGCCAGCTCACCGGAGGGAAACACCATATATTTT. As protein: CASSPEGNTIYF.